The clone carrying this T cell receptor (beta chain) was detected only a few times. Its antigen is currently unknown. This sample's TCRbeta library carried unique molecular identifier barcodes. TCRdb re-called the PCR reads through MiXCR, storing one row per CDR3 protein. This sample has hundreds of thousands of distinct CDR3 sequences, with about 17% found just once. V lost 3 bases and J 8 bases, leaving 20 bases between the germline ends. The CDR3 contains 16 residues. Per germline, CDR1 SGHAT and CDR2 FQNNGV. This record comes from a study of T-cell reconstitution after alpha-beta-depleted transplantation in children. Overall study findings and caveats: Several hundred graft clones that had expanded were reportedly the source of alpha-beta T cells about two months after transplant. One year post-transplant, T-cell counts and diversity were largely derived from T cells produced anew. Some patients' high day-60 TCRbeta diversity was traced to surviving recipient T cells and thymic progenitors.

This chain links TRBV11-2 with TRBJ2-1; weak D call: TRBD1 (6 bases). This receptor was identified in a male patient aged 2 to 9 who had a stem cell transplant for acute lymphoblastic leukemia, so the T cells may come from the graft donor. Sequencing was performed on PBMCs, mostly from graft donor cells, taken 360 days after TCRalphabeta/CD19-depleted stem cell transplant. The CDR3 protein is CASSFGVSGTWDEQFF. DNA for the CDR3: TGTGCCAGCAGCTTTGGGGTCAGTGGGACATGGGATGAGCAGTTCTTC.